This T cell receptor beta chain originates from a study of cytomegalovirus exposure and HLA in healthy donors. The germline V and J ends were trimmed by 1 base and 9 bases, with 16 bases remaining between them. Per germline, CDR1 SEHNR and CDR2 FQNEAQ (reference sequence). The CDR3 extends over 16 amino acids. In regard to this clone: What it binds is unknown.

General study points: Associated with cytomegalovirus, according to the listing, were some 180 TCR beta chains. The classifier reportedly diagnosed cytomegalovirus status with high specificity and sensitivity. Among TCR beta chains of equal frequency, HLA-associated ones were more clonally expanded in a later analysis.

PCR used 60 Vbeta primers and 13 Jbeta primers. Original analysis: Per a later analysis, the number of unique TCR beta chains was some 75 million, of which about 10 million were shared. Method: immunoSEQ multiplex PCR; TCRdb's copy keeps in-frame clones and lacks some. V, J and clone size are taken as reported in that table, and D and trimming were inferred from the DNA itself. Of around 130,000 clones listed, less than 80% were seen once; the top ten hold around 7%. The V gene is TRBV7-9, the J gene TRBJ1-6; D is uncertain. The TCR sequence derives from a man aged 40-49 years in good health and CMV-seropositive. Material for sequencing was PBMCs. The CDR3 sequence is CASSLGGQVLGSPLHF. The CDR3 nucleotides read TGTGCCAGCAGCTTAGGAGGGCAGGTCTTGGGTTCACCCCTCCACTTT.